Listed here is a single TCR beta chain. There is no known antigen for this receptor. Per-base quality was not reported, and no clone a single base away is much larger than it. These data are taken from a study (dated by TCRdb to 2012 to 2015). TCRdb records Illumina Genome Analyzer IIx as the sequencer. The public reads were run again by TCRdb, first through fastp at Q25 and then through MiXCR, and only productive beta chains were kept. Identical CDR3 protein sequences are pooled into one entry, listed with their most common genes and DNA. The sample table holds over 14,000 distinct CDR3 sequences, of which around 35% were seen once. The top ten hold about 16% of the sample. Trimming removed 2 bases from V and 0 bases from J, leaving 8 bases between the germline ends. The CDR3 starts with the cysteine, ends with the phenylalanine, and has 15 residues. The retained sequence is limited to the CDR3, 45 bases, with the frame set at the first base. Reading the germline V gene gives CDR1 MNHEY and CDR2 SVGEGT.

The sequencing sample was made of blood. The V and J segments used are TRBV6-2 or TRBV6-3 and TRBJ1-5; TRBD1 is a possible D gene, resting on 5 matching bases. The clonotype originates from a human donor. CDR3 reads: CASSYEGLSNQPQHF. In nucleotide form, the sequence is TGTGCCAGCAGTTACGAGGGGCTTAGCAATCAGCCCCAGCATTTT.